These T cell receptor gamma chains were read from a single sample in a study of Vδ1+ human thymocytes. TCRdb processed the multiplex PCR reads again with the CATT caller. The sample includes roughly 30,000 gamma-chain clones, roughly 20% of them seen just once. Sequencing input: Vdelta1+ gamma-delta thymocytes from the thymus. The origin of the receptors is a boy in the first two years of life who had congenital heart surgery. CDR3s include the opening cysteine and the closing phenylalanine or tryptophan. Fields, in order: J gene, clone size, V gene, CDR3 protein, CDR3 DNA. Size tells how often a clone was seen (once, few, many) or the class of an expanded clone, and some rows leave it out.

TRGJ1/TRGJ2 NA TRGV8 CATWDLCGYKKLF TGTGCCACCTGGGATCTGTGTGGTTATAAGAAACTCTTT
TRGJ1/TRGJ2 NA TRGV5 CATWDRPGVDYKKLF TGTGCCACCTGGGACAGGCCGGGGGTCGATTATAAGAAACTCTTT
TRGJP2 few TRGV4 CATWGPAHSSDWIKTF TGTGCCACCTGGGGTCCAGCTCATAGTAGTGATTGGATCAAGACGTTC
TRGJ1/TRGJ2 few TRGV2 CATWDGNYKKLF TGTGCCACCTGGGACGGCAATTATAAGAAACTCTTT
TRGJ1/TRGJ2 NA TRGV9 CALWGGYYKKLF TGTGCCTTGTGGGGGGGGTATTATAAGAAACTCTTT
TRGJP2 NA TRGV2 CATWDGNISDWIKTF TGTGCCACCTGGGACGGGAATATTAGTGATTGGATCAAGACGTTT
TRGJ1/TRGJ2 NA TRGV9 CALWESNKKLF TGTGCCTTGTGGGAGTCAAATAAGAAACTCTTT
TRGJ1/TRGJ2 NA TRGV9 CALWDLDPRLF TGTGCCTTGTGGGATTTAGATCCAAGGCTCTTT
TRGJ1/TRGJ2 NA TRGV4 CATGGSMKLF TGTGCCACCGGGGGCAGTATGAAACTCTTT
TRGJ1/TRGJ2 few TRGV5 CATWDRVKSNYYKKLF TGTGCCACCTGGGACAGGGTTAAATCGAATTATTATAAGAAACTCTTT